What follows are 18 T cell receptor beta chains derived from one specimen sequenced in a study of T-cell reconstitution after alpha-beta-depleted transplantation in children. Preparation of the TCRbeta library was carried out with unique molecular identifiers. TCRdb re-called the PCR reads with MiXCR, one entry per CDR3 protein. The data hold tens of thousands of distinct CDR3 sequences, with 15% to 20% observed a single time. The starting material was PBMCs, mostly from graft donor cells, obtained 60 days after TCRalphabeta/CD19-depleted stem cell transplant. The receptor source for this set is a male patient under 10 years old who had a stem cell transplant for acute lymphoblastic leukemia, so the T cells may come from the graft donor.

This clonotype was found many times. The chain employs TRBV7-8 and TRBJ1-2, with 7 bases lining up with TRBD1. V lost 5 bases, J lost 8 bases, and 11 bases stayed unmatched. CDR1 is SGHVS, CDR2 FQNEAQ, per germline. The CDR3 totals 14 residues. The CDR3 is CASSPTEGALGYTF. Here the CDR3 DNA reads TGTGCCAGCAGCCCCACAGAGGGGGCGCTGGGCTACACCTTC.

The rearrangement uses TRBV20-1 and TRBJ2-7, with TRBD2 identical over 8 bases. This CDR3 is built from 15 residues. Per the germline V gene, CDR1 is DFQATT and CDR2 is SNEGSKA (reference sequence). Germline trimming cut 0 bases from V and 5 bases from J; bases unmatched to any gene: 9. CDR3 bases: TGCAGTGCTAGAGATCCTCAGACTAGCGTCAACGAGCAGTACTTC. Residues: CSARDPQTSVNEQYF.

This clonotype has only a few counts. This chain links TRBV20-1 with TRBJ2-1; D is ambiguous. Germline V gives CDR1 DFQATT, CDR2 SNEGSKA (reference sequence). This CDR3 contains 12 residues. V was clipped by 3 bases and J by 6 bases, with 9 bases between them. The DNA of the CDR3 is TGCAGTGCTAGGGCCGACCTCAATGAGCAGTTCTTC. Its translation: CSARADLNEQFF.

This clonotype was seen a few times. V gene TRBV7-2 combines with J gene TRBJ1-3; no reliable D call. V lost 2 bases, J lost 3 bases, and 14 bases lay in between. The CDR3 has 16 amino acids. Germline loops: CDR1 SGHTA, CDR2 FQGNSA. The CDR3 DNA follows: TGTGCCAGCAGCTTAAATATGGGTAACAGTGGAAACACCATATATTTT. Amino acid sequence: CASSLNMGNSGNTIYF.

This clonotype has a handful of counts. This chain uses TRBV20-1 with TRBJ2-1; TRBD2 agrees at 14 bases. CDR3 size: 15 residues. Looked up from germline, CDR1 is DFQATT and CDR2 is SNEGSKA (reference sequence). V gave up 3 bases and J gave up 5 bases; unmatched junction bases: 3. CDR3 DNA: TGCAGTGCTAGCGCGACTAGCGGGAGGGACAATGAGCAGTTCTTC. This gives the protein CSASATSGRDNEQFF.

This clonotype appeared many times. The chain recombines TRBV12-3 or TRBV12-4 with TRBJ2-1, with TRBD2 identical over 8 bases. The CDR3 consists of 15 residues. The V gene end was trimmed by 1 base and the J gene end by 7 bases; junction bases not matched to a gene: 6. The CDR3 sequence is CASSLVAGLGNEQFF. The CDR3, as DNA: TGTGCCAGCAGTTTAGTAGCGGGACTTGGGAATGAGCAGTTCTTC.

This clonotype was recorded at least ten times. The rearrangement links TRBV2 to TRBJ2-6; TRBD1 matches 7 bases. This CDR3 region has 17 residues. The J segment lost 0 bases and the V segment lost 7 bases, leaving 9 bases of the junction unmatched. Germline CDR1 is SNHLY and CDR2 is FYNNEI. The CDR3 sequence: CASTSDRVFSGANVLTF. The CDR3 region has the DNA TGTGCCAGCACAAGTGACAGGGTTTTCTCTGGGGCCAACGTCCTGACTTTC.

This clonotype has just a few counts. At one end the junction does not follow the germline gene, possibly because of a read error. The rearrangement uses TRBV11-2 and TRBJ1-3; no reliable D call. Germline values: CDR1 SGHAT, CDR2 FQNNGV. There are 15 residues in the CDR3. In DNA form, the CDR3 reads TGTGCCAGCACCTTAGGGATTAGCTCTGGAAACACCATATATTTT. Translation: CASTLGISSGNTIYF.

This clonotype has ten or more counts. The rearrangement links TRBV20-1 to TRBJ2-1; D is ambiguous. This CDR3 is built from 13 residues. V was shortened by 3 bases and J by 2 bases, with 8 bases between the two germline ends. CDR1 is DFQATT and CDR2 is SNEGSKA in the germline V gene (reference sequence). The CDR3 nucleotides read TGCAGTGCTAGCGGGCCCACCTACAATGAGCAGTTCTTC. Amino acids: CSASGPTYNEQFF.

This clonotype was detected ten times or more. V and J are TRBV28 and TRBJ2-7; D possibly corresponds to TRBD2 (5 bases). Germline CDR1 is MDHEN and CDR2 is SYDVKM. Trimming removed 2 bases at V and 3 bases at J, with 20 bases between. The CDR3 has 17 amino acids. In nucleotides, the CDR3 is TGTGCCAGCAGTTTAAGCGCCTTCGGGCTAGGACTCTACGAGCAGTACTTC. It encodes CASSLSAFGLGLYEQYF.

At least ten counts were recorded for this clonotype. DNA for the CDR3: TGCAGTGCTAGAGGGGGGGCAAGCAATCAGCCCCAGCATTTT. Amino acids: CSARGGASNQPQHF. The rearrangement uses TRBV20-1 and TRBJ1-5; D may be TRBD1 (6 bases). V was trimmed by 1 base and J by 1 base, leaving 8 bases between them. Germline values: CDR1 DFQATT, CDR2 SNEGSKA (reference sequence). CDR3 size: 14 residues.

The chain joins TRBV29-1 to TRBJ2-3; D assignment may be TRBD1 or TRBD2 (5 bases each). Germline V gene sequence: CDR1 SQVTM, CDR2 ANQGSEA. Trimming took 7 bases from V and 0 from J, leaving 14 bases between them. The CDR3 consists of 14 residues. The CDR3 DNA is TGCAGCGCCACCCAGGGACCGAGCACAGATACGCAGTATTTT. Translation gives CSATQGPSTDTQYF.

Remarks on this clonotype: Just one base apart from a much larger clone, this may be a read error. The CDR3 ends on some other residue instead of the conserved phenylalanine or tryptophan, so this is likely a read error. V gene TRBV5-1 combines with J gene TRBJ1-3; 7 bases line up with TRBD1. Trimming removed 3 bases from V and 8 bases from J; junction bases left unmatched: 8. This CDR3 is 14 amino acids long. Looked up from germline, CDR1 is SGHRS and CDR2 is YFSETQ. As DNA, the CDR3 is TGCGCCAGCAGCTCGGATACAGGGGTCGACACCATATATTAT. Translation gives CASSSDTGVDTIYY.

The sample holds many counts of this clonotype. J is TRBJ2-7 and V is TRBV27; D assignment may be TRBD1 or TRBD2 (5 bases each). Germline CDR1 is MNHEY and CDR2 is SMNVEV (reference sequence). Between the trimmed V and J ends, which lost 4 bases and 4 bases, there was a span of 5 bases. CDR3 size: 11 residues. In DNA, the CDR3 is TGTGCCAGCAGTTGGGGGTACGAGCAGTACTTC. Its protein is CASSWGYEQYF.

This chain's CDR3 is CSARNPINEQFF. DNA of the CDR3: TGCAGTGCTAGAAACCCTATCAATGAGCAGTTCTTC. The J gene is TRBJ2-1, the V gene TRBV20-1; D not resolved. Trimming removed 2 bases from V and 6 bases from J, with 8 bases in between. The CDR3 extends over 12 amino acids. Per germline, CDR1 DFQATT and CDR2 SNEGSKA (reference sequence).

This clonotype turned up a few times. The chain carries TRBV12-3 or TRBV12-4 and TRBJ2-1, with 11 bases fitting TRBD1. The length of the CDR3 is 15 residues. V lost 5 bases, J lost 5 bases, and 5 bases stayed unmatched. CDR3 in amino acids: CASSEGQGVDNEQFF. The CDR3 region has the DNA TGTGCCAGCAGTGAGGGACAGGGGGTTGACAATGAGCAGTTCTTC.

This clonotype was observed many times. The J gene is TRBJ2-7, the V gene TRBV29-1, with D possibly being TRBD1 (6 bases). Per germline, CDR1 SQVTM and CDR2 ANQGSEA. This CDR3 is 12 amino acids long. Trimming shortened V by 7 bases and J by 0 bases, and 10 bases separated the two germline ends. CDR3 coding DNA: TGCAGCGCCTCGGACAGCTCCTACGAGCAGTACTTC. Protein sequence: CSASDSSYEQYF.

A few counts support this clonotype. The gene calls are TRBV11-3 and TRBJ2-3, with D uncertain. Germline lookup yields CDR1 SGHNT and CDR2 YENEEA. V was pared by 5 bases and J by 5 bases, with 8 bases between. CDR3 length: 12 residues. This chain's CDR3 is CASSVLEDTQYF. For the CDR3, the DNA is TGTGCCAGCAGCGTATTGGAAGATACGCAGTATTTT.